These 14 T cell receptor beta chains were sequenced from one sample in a study of T cell responses to AZD1222 COVID-19 vaccine. The repertoire was sequenced with immunoSEQ multiplex PCR; TCRdb's copy has only in-frame clones and lacks some. The sample includes about 53,000 clones, 80% to 90% of them seen just once. Material: peripheral blood, obtained 28 days after the second AZD1222 dose. The receptors derive from an adult who received the AZD1222 COVID-19 vaccine.

The V and J genes are TRBV5-8 and TRBJ2-2; D gene ambiguous. The length of the CDR3 is 15 residues. Germline CDR1 SGHTS, CDR2 YDEGEE. V shed 5 bases and J shed 1 base, with 12 bases lying between them. The CDR3 DNA is TGTGCCAGCAGGCCTGTCGGACGGAACACCGGGGAGCTGTTTTTT. Encoded protein: CASRPVGRNTGELFF.

V usage is TRBV7-3 and J usage is TRBJ2-3; D might be TRBD2 (5 bases). Germline-derived CDR1 and CDR2 are SGHTA and FQGTGA. The CDR3 runs to 15 residues. Trimming removed 0 bases from V and 0 bases from J, with 7 bases in between. In DNA, the CDR3 is TGTGCCAGCAGCTTAACTAGCGTTAGCACAGATACGCAGTATTTT. Protein sequence: CASSLTSVSTDTQYF.

This chain links TRBV10-3 with TRBJ2-7, with D possibly TRBD1 on 5 matching bases. This CDR3 spans 12 amino acids. Trimming removed 5 bases at V and 4 bases at J, with 9 bases between. Germline CDR1 is ENHRY and CDR2 is SYGVKD. Here the CDR3 DNA reads TGTGCCATCAGTCGGACAATGTACGAGCAGTACTTC. Its protein product is CAISRTMYEQYF.

This clone was found a few times. The CDR3 bases are TGTGCCAGCAGCTCCGGGCCCCAGAGCGAGCAGTACTTC. Its translation is CASSSGPQSEQYF. This chain links TRBV5-4 with TRBJ2-7; the D is unclear. The ends were cut back, 3 bases at V and 6 bases at J, with 13 bases in the middle. Germline CDR1 reads SGHNT; CDR2 reads YYREEE (reference sequence). This CDR3 spans 13 amino acids.

This chain uses TRBV5-1 with TRBJ2-1, with 11 positions matching TRBD2. The J segment lost 3 bases and the V segment lost 2 bases, leaving 1 base of the junction unmatched. Looked up from germline, CDR1 is SGHRS and CDR2 is YFSETQ. The CDR3 contains 15 residues. CDR3 in DNA: TGCGCCAGCAGCTTAGGACTAGCGGGCTACAATGAGCAGTTCTTC. It encodes CASSLGLAGYNEQFF.

V is TRBV19 and J is TRBJ2-4, with D tentatively TRBD2 (5 bases). The CDR3 has 13 amino acids. Germline V gives CDR1 LNHDA, CDR2 SQIVND (reference sequence). Trimming left V 5 bases short and J 2 bases short, with 7 bases between. The CDR3, as DNA: TGTGCCAGTAGTCCCGGGACCAAAAACATTCAGTACTTC. This encodes CASSPGTKNIQYF. The full variable domain, its missing parts supplied by reference TRBV19 and TRBJ2-4, is DGGITQSPKYLFRKEGQNVTLSCEQNLNHDAMYWYRQDPGQGLRLIYYSQIVNDFQKGDIAEGYSVSREKKESFPLTVTSAQKNPTAFYLCASSPGTKNIQYFGAGTRLSVL.

This clone qualifies as medium-sized (0.01 to 0.1%). The chain employs TRBV2 and TRBJ1-1, with D maybe TRBD1 (5 bases). The germline gives CDR1 SNHLY, CDR2 FYNNEI. This CDR3 has 15 residues. V shed 1 base and J shed 6 bases, with 15 bases lying between them. The CDR3 region has the DNA TGTGCCAGCAGTGAAGTTAGAGGGGAGAGTGCTGAAGCTTTCTTT. It codes for CASSEVRGESAEAFF.

This clone has a single count. The chain is built from TRBV15 and TRBJ1-2; possible D gene TRBD1, 6 bases. Trimming shortened V by 0 bases and J by 6 bases, and 14 bases separated the two germline ends. CDR1 and CDR2 (germline): LNHNV, YYDKDF (reference sequence). This CDR3 is built from 15 residues. The CDR3, as DNA: TGTGCCACCAGCAGAGATGGAGGGGGACTCGATGGCTACACCTTC. Its translation is CATSRDGGGLDGYTF. The full variable domain, rest sourced from reference TRBV15 and TRBJ1-2, is DAMVIQNPRYQVTQFGKPVTLSCSQTLNHNVMYWYQQKSSQAPKLLFHYYDKDFNNEADTPDNFQSRRPNTSFCFLDIRSPGLGDTAMYLCATSRDGGGLDGYTFGSGTRLTVV.

This clone was detected only once. The chain employs TRBV6-5 and TRBJ2-1, with a weak D call TRBD2 (7 bases). This CDR3 has 15 residues. Germline CDR1 MNHEY, CDR2 SVGAGI. V was clipped by 8 bases and J by 2 bases, with 16 bases between them. The CDR3 sequence: CASGSEGGPYNEQFF. CDR3 nucleotide sequence: TGTGCCAGCGGAAGTGAGGGGGGGCCCTACAATGAGCAGTTCTTC.

The rearrangement uses TRBV27 and TRBJ2-1; D is possibly TRBD1 (8 bases). The CDR3 covers 14 residues. The germline V gene has CDR1 MNHEY and CDR2 SMNVEV (reference sequence). The V gene lost 6 bases and the J gene lost 5 bases, with 14 bases spanning the gap. The CDR3 sequence is CASSQGAGDNEQFF. Written as DNA, the CDR3 is TGTGCCAGCAGCCAGGGGGCGGGGGACAATGAGCAGTTCTTC.

V usage is TRBV9 and J usage is TRBJ2-1, with a weak D call TRBD1 (5 bases). Germline V CDR1 and CDR2: SGDLS, YYNGEE. The CDR3 sequence is 13 residues long. The ends were cut back, 2 bases at V and 3 bases at J, with 6 bases in the middle. In DNA, the CDR3 is TGTGCCAGCAGCGTGACAGACTACAATGAGCAGTTCTTC. It is translated as CASSVTDYNEQFF.

This clone has only one observation. An end of the junction does not agree with germline; a read error may underlie this. V gene TRBV19 combines with J gene TRBJ2-7; D perhaps matches TRBD1 (6 bases). The CDR3 consists of 10 residues. Germline V gene sequence: CDR1 LNHDA, CDR2 SQIVND (reference sequence). CDR3 sequence reads: CASRETGLAF. CDR3 DNA: TGTGCCAGTAGGGAGACAGGACTTGCCTTC.

The chain recombines TRBV3-1 (or the pseudogene TRBV3-2) with TRBJ1-2; D remains ambiguous. Germline V gene lookup returns CDR1 LGHDT and CDR2 YNNKEL (reference sequence). CDR3 length: 12 residues. V lost 1 base, J lost 8 bases, and 8 bases lay in between. CDR3 nucleotides: TGTGCCAGCAGCCAAGGGTTGTTGGGCTACACCTTC. This codes for CASSQGLLGYTF.

The chain carries TRBV6-5 and TRBJ2-7, with TRBD2 matching over 9 bases. The V gene end was trimmed by 6 bases and the J gene end by 0 bases; junction bases not matched to a gene: 3. Germline lookup yields CDR1 MNHEY and CDR2 SVGAGI. CDR3 length: 14 residues. CDR3 loop: CASRVSGGSYEQYF. CDR3 nucleotides: TGTGCCAGCAGGGTTAGCGGGGGCTCCTACGAGCAGTACTTC.